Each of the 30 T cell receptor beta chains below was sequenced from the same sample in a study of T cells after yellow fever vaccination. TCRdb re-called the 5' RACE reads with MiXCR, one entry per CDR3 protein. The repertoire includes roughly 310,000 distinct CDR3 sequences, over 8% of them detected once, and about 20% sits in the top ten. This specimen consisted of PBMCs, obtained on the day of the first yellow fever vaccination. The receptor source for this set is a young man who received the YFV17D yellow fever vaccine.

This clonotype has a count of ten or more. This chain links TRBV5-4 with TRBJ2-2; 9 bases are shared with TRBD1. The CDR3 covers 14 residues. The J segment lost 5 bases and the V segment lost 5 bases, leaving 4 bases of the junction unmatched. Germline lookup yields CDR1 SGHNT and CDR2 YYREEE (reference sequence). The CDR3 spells CASRPGTGTGELFF. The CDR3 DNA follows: TGTGCCAGCAGGCCGGGGACAGGGACCGGGGAGCTGTTTTTT.

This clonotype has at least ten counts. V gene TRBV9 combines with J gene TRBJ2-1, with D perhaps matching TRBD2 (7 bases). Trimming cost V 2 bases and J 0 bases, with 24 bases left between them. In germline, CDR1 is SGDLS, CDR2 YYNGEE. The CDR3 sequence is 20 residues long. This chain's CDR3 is CASSVRGGGHPKSSYNEQFF. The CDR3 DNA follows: TGTGCCAGCAGCGTCCGGGGCGGGGGACATCCAAAGAGCTCCTACAATGAGCAGTTCTTC.

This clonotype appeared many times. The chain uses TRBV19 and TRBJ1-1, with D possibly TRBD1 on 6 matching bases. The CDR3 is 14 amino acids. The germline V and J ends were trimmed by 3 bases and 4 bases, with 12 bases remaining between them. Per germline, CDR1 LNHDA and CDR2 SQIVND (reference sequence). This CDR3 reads CASSIGGAGTEAFF. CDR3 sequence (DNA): TGTGCCAGTAGTATTGGGGGGGCAGGCACTGAAGCTTTCTTT.

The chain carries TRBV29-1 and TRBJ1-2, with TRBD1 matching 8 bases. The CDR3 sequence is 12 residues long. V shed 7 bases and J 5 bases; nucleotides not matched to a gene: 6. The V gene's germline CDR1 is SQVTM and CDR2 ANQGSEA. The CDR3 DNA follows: TGCAGCGGGACAGGGAGTGAATATGGCTACACCTTC. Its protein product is CSGTGSEYGYTF.

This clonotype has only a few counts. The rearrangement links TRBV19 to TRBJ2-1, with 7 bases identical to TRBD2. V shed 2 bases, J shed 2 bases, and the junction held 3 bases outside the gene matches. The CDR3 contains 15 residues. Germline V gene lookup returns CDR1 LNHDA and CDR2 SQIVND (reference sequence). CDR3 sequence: CASSITSGAYNEQFF. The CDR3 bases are TGTGCCAGTAGTATAACGAGCGGGGCCTACAATGAGCAGTTCTTC.

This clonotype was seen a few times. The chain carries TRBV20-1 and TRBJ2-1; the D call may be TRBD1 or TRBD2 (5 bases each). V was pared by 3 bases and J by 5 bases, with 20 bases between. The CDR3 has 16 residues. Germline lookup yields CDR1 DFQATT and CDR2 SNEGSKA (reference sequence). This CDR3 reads CSAREGLGRDDNEQFF. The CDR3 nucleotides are TGCAGTGCTAGGGAAGGGTTGGGCAGGGACGACAATGAGCAGTTCTTC.

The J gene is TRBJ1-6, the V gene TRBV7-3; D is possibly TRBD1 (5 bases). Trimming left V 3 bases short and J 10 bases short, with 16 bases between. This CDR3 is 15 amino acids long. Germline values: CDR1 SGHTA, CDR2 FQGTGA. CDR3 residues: CASSLHPGPASPLHF. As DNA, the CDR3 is TGTGCCAGCAGCTTGCACCCAGGGCCTGCCTCACCCCTCCACTTT.

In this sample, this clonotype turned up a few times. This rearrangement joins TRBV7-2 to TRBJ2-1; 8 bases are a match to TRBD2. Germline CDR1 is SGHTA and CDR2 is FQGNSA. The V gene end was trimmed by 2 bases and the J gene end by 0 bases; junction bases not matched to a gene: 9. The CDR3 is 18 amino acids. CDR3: CASSLWASGLSSYNEQFF. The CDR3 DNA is TGTGCCAGCAGCTTATGGGCTAGCGGGTTGAGCTCCTACAATGAGCAGTTCTTC.

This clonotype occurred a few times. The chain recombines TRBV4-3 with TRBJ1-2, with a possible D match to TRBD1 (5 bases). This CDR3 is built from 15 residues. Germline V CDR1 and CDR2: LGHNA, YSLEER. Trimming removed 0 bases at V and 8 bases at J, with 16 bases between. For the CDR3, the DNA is TGCGCCAGCAGCCAAGAAGCATTTCAGGGACGGGGCTACACCTTC. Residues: CASSQEAFQGRGYTF.

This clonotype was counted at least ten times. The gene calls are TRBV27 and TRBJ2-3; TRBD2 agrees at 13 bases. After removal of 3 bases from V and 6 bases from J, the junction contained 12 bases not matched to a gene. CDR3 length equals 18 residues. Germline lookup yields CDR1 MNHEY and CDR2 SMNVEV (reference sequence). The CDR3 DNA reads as TGTGCCAGCAGTTTGCAACCGGGACTAGCGGGGCCAAAGGATACGCAGTATTTT. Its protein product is CASSLQPGLAGPKDTQYF.

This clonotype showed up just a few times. The DNA for the CDR3 is TGTGCCAGCAGTCCCACCTGGGACATTCGCGCCGGGGAGCTGTTTTTT. As protein: CASSPTWDIRAGELFF. J is TRBJ2-2 and V is TRBV27; D possibly corresponds to TRBD1 (6 bases). The V gene lost 5 bases and the J gene lost 6 bases, with 19 bases spanning the gap. CDR3 length equals 16 residues. Per germline, CDR1 MNHEY and CDR2 SMNVEV (reference sequence).

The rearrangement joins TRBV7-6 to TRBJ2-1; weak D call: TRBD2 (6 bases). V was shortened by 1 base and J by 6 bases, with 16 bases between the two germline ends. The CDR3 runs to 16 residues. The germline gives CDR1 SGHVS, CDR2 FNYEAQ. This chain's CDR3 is CASSLVSAGMVNEQFF. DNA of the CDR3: TGTGCCAGCAGCTTAGTATCAGCGGGCATGGTCAATGAGCAGTTCTTC.

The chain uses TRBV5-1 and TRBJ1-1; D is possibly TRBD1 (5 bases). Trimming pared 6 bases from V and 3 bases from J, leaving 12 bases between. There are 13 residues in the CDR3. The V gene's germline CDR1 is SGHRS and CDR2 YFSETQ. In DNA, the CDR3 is TGCGCCAGCACGACCCAAGGGGACACTGAAGCTTTCTTT. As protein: CASTTQGDTEAFF.

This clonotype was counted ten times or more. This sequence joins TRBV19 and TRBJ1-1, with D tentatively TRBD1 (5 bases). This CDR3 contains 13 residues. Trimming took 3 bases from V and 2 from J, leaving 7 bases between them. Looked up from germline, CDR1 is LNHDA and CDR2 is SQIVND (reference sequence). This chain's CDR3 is CASSMGLNTEAFF. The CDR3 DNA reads TGTGCCAGTAGTATGGGACTCAACACTGAAGCTTTCTTT.

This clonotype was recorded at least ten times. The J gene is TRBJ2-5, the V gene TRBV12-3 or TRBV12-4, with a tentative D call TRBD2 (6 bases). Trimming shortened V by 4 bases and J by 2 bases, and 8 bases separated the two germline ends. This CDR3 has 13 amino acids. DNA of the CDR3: TGTGCCAGCAGTTCCCGGGGGCAAGAGACCCAGTACTTC. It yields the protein CASSSRGQETQYF.

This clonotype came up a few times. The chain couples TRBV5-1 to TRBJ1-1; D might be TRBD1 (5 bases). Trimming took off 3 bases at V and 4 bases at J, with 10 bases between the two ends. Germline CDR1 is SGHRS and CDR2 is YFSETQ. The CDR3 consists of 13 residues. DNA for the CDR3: TGCGCCAGCAGCTGGGACGTTGGCACTGAAGCTTTCTTT. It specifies CASSWDVGTEAFF.

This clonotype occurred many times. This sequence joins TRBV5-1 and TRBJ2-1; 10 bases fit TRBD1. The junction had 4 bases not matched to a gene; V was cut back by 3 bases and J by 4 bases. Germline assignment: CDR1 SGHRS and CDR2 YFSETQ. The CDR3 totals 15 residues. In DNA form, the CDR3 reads TGCGCCAGCAGCTCGGACAGGGGGAGTTACAATGAGCAGTTCTTC. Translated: CASSSDRGSYNEQFF.

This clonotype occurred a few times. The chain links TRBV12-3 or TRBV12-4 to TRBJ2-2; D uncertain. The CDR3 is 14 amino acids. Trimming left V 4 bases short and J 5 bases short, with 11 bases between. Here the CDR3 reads CASSSRIVTGELFF. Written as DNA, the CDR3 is TGTGCCAGCAGTTCCAGGATAGTAACCGGGGAGCTGTTTTTT.

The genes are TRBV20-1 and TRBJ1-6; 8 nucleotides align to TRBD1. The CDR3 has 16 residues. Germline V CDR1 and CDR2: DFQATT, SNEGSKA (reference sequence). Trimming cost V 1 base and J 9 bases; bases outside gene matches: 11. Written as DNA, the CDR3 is TGCAGTGCTAGAGGCGACAAGACAGGGGCTGGTTCACCCCTCCACTTT. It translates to CSARGDKTGAGSPLHF.

CDR3: CASSQSTPGGYNSPLHF. The CDR3, as DNA: TGCGCCAGCAGCCAATCAACCCCAGGGGGCTATAATTCACCCCTCCACTTT. The rearrangement joins TRBV4-3 to TRBJ1-6; 7 bases are a match to TRBD1. Per germline, CDR1 LGHNA and CDR2 YSLEER. With 2 bases clipped from V and 3 bases from J, the junction kept 7 bases outside the gene matches. This CDR3 is 17 amino acids long.

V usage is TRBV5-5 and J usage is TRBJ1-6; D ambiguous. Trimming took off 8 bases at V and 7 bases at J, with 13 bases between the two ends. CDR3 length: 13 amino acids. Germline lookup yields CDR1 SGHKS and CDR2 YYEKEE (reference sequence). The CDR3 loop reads CARSPGVNSPLHF. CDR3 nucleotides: TGTGCCAGGAGCCCTGGGGTGAATTCACCCCTCCACTTT.

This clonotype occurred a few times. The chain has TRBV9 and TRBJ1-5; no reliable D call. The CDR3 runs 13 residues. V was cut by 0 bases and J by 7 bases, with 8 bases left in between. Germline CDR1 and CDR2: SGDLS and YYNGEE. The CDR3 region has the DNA TGTGCCAGCAGCGTAGACGGGAGCCAGCCCCAGCATTTT. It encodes CASSVDGSQPQHF.

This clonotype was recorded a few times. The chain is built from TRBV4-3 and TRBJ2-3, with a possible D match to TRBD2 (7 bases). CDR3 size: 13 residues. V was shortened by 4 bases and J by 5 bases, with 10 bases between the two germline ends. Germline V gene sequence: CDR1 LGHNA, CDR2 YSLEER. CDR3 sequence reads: CASSLRGGDTQYF. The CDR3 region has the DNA TGCGCCAGCAGCCTAAGGGGGGGAGATACGCAGTATTTT.

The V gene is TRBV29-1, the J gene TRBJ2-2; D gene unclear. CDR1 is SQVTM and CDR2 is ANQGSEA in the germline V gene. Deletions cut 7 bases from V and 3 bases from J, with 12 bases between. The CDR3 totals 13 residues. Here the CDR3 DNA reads TGCAGCGCCAGGTGCGGAGACACCGGGGAGCTGTTTTTT. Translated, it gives CSARCGDTGELFF.

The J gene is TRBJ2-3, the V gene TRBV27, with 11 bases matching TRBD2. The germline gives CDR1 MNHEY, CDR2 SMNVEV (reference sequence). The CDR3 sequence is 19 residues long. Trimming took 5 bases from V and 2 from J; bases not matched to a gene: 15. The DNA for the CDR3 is TGTGCCAGCAGTCCCCGGGCGACTAGCGGGGCTACCGCCACAGATACGCAGTATTTT. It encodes CASSPRATSGATATDTQYF.

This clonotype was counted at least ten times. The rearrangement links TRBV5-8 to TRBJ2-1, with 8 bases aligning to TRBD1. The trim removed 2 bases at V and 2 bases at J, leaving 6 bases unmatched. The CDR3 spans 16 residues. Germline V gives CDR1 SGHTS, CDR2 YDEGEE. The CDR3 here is CASSFFQGATYNEQFF. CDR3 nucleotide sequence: TGTGCCAGCAGCTTCTTCCAGGGGGCTACCTACAATGAGCAGTTCTTC.

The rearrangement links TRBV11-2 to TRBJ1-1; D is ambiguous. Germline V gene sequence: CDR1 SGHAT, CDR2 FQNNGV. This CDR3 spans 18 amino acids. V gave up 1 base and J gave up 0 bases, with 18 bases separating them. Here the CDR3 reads CASSLGLITTRMNTEAFF. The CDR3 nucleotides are TGTGCCAGCAGCTTAGGTTTAATAACGACACGCATGAACACTGAAGCTTTCTTT.

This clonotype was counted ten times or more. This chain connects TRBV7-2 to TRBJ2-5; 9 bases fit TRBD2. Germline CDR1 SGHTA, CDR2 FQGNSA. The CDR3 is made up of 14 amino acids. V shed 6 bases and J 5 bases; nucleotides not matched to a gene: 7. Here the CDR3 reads CASSLQRGEETQYF. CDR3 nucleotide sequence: TGTGCCAGCAGTCTCCAGCGGGGGGAGGAGACCCAGTACTTC. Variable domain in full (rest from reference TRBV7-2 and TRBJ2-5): GAGVSQSPSNKVTEKGKDVELRCDPISGHTALYWYRQSLGQGLEFLIYFQGNSAPDKSGLPSDRFSAERTGGSVSTLTIQRTQQEDSAVYLCASSLQRGEETQYFGPGTRLLVL.

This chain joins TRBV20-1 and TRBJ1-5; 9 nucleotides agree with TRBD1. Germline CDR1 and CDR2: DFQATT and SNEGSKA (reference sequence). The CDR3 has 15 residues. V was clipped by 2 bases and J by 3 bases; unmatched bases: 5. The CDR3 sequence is CSARKGTGPNQPQHF. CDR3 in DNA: TGCAGTGCTAGAAAGGGGACAGGGCCCAATCAGCCCCAGCATTTT.

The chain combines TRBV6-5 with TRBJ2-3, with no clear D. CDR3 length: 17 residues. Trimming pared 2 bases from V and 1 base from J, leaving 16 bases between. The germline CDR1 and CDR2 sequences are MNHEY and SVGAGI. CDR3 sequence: CASSYLRNSLGTDTQYF. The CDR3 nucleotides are TGTGCCAGCAGTTACCTTCGGAATTCCCTCGGCACAGATACGCAGTATTTT.